This T cell receptor beta chain was recorded in a study of blood T cells in healthy people across ages. Study details: When template switching was applied, about one barcoded beta molecule was captured per two T cells.

Combining a sample-barcoded 5' primer with a J-beta primer mix, a second PCR ran for 7 to 11 cycles. Each of the cDNA molecules was tagged by a template-switch adaptor with 12 random nucleotides. TCRdb used MiXCR to reprocess the 5' RACE reads, holding one entry per CDR3 protein. The repertoire has 350,000 to 450,000 distinct CDR3 sequences, more than 45% of them found once; the top ten carry about 54%. All donors came from Russia, were Caucasian and healthy, and spanned ages about 6 to 100. Donors each provided 9.5 to 10 milliliters of peripheral blood. In germline, CDR1 is SGHRS, CDR2 YFSETQ. This CDR3 spans 14 amino acids. The V gene lost 0 bases and the J gene lost 5 bases, with 9 bases spanning the gap.

Sequenced sample: blood. The sequence was obtained from a man aged 55 to 70 in good health. This chain links TRBV5-1 with TRBJ2-1, with D hard to call. CDR3 sequence: CASSLDGRNNEQFF. CDR3 bases: TGCGCCAGCAGCTTGGACGGACGCAACAATGAGCAGTTCTTC.